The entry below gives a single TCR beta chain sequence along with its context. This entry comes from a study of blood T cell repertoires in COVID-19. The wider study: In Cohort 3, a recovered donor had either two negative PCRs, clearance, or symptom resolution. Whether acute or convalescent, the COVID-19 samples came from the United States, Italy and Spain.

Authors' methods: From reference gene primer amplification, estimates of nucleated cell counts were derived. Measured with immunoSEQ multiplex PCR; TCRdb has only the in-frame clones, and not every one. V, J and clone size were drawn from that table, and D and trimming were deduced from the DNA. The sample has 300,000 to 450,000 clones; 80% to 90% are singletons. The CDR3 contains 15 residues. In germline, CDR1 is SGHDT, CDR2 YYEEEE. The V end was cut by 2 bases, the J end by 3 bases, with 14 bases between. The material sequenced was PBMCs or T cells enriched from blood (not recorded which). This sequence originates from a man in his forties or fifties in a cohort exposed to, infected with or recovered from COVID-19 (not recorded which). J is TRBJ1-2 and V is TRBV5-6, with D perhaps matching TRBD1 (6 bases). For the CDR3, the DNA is TGTGCCAGCAGCTTATCTCCAGGGGTCGACTATGGCTACACCTTC. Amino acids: CASSLSPGVDYGYTF.